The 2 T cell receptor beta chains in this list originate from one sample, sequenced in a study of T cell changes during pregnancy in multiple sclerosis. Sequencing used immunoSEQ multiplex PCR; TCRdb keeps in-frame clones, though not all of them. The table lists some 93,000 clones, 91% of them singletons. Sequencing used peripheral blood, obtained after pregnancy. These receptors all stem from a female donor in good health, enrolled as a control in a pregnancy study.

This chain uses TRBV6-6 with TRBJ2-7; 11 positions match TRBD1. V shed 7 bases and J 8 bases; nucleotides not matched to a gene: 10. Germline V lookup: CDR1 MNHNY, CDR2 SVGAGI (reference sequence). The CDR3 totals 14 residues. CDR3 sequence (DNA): TGTGCCAGCACTCCTGATGGGACAGGGGGAAAGCAGTACTTC. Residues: CASTPDGTGGKQYF.

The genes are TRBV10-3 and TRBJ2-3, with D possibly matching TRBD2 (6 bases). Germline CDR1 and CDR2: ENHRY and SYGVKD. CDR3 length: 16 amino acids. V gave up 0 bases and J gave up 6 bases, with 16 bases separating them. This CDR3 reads CAISESIGGRRDTQYF. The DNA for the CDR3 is TGTGCCATCAGTGAGTCCATCGGGGGAAGGAGGGATACGCAGTATTTT.